This TCR beta chain stems from a study of cytomegalovirus exposure and HLA in healthy donors (dated by TCRdb to between 2016 and 2019). General notes on the study: According to an earlier analysis of a few hundred of the donors, about 170 million T cells yielded 90 million to 140 million unique TCR beta sequences and about 300 Gb of sequence data. A separate validation cohort of roughly 120 different subjects was used in addition to the approximately 700-subject first cohort. Because of strong linkage in the cohort, a handful of DR-DQ haplotypes were treated as single units for association and clustering. Alongside the repertoire data, information on donor age, sex, ethnicity and CMV serostatus was compiled. An early release that covered approximately 600 HLA-typed donors contained approximately 300 gigabases of sequencing data and approximately 85 million unique TCR sequences. To predict cytomegalovirus infection status, the study brought together high-throughput TCR immunosequencing, statistical association of individual TCRs with disease status, and machine learning. The study was designed to test whether signatures of past pathogen exposure could be identified by cataloging public T cell receptors. In a later analysis, previously published TCR beta repertoires from 600 to 850 donors were re-analyzed and high-resolution HLA genotyping was added so that TCR occurrence patterns could be studied. Every repertoire in the discovery cohort had been generated on one and the same sequencing platform. Rather than using new phenotypic data, the later analysis identified candidate immune exposures from TCR beta sequences and from how often those sequences occurred across donors. HLA typing covered class I and class II loci at four-digit resolution. Genome-wide SNP genotypes for about 60% of the roughly 670 donors were used in a later genetic analysis, which treated that subset as a discovery cohort. Among the roughly 400 genotyped donors, under 90% belonged to the genetic ancestry cluster associated with self-reported Caucasian donors. In an earlier analysis of 500 to 650 of the donors, high-throughput TCR beta sequencing was used to judge whether each TCR beta V gene segment behaved as functional or pseudogenic. The number of donors typed differed by locus, with about 620-630 for A, B, C, DRB1 and DQB1, around 500 for DQA1, over 600 for DPA1, and some 450 for DPB1. Using immunosequencing, the study profiled T cell repertoires from some 670 subjects and related those repertoires to cytomegalovirus serostatus. On average, approximately 250,000 unique TCR beta nucleotide sequences were sequenced per donor among some 430 genotyped donors of the cohort, with about 17% of those sequences being non-productive.

In total, over 600 healthy bone marrow donors made up the cohort. At the time of sampling, all cohort members were nominally healthy, though unrecorded immune exposures were likely present. The donor tested CMV seropositive and was one of the 289 seropositive cohort members. Each donor provided a peripheral blood sample, and peripheral blood mononuclear cells were used for TCR beta sequencing. The Qiagen DNeasy Blood Extraction Kit was used to extract genomic DNA from the blood cell samples. The germline ends are 14 bases apart after V is trimmed by 7 bases and J by 5 bases. Taken from cysteine to phenylalanine, the CDR3 has 13 residues. Just the 39-base CDR3 DNA is kept, in frame starting at base 1. The germline V gene encodes CDR1 MNHNY and CDR2 SVGAGI (reference sequence). The method was the immunoSEQ multiplex PCR assay. The multiplex PCR relied on a mix of 60 forward primers for TCR Vbeta segments and 13 reverse primers for TCR Jbeta segments. Amplification of the CDR3 region of rearranged TCR beta genes was performed with a multiplex PCR assay on genomic DNA. The Illumina HiSeq System was used to sequence the amplified TCR beta libraries as 87-base-pair reads. The authors' pipeline ran thus. A later analysis counted approximately 74 million unique TCR beta chains across the 670 or so repertoires, and roughly 9.9 million of these chains were shared by at least two donors. A nearest-neighbor algorithm error-corrected the raw reads and collapsed the reads into unique sequences, merging closely related sequences to remove PCR and sequencing errors. Alignment of CDR3 sequences to IMGT reference sequences was used to assign V, D and J gene segments. For a sequence to be retained, at least a six-nucleotide match to both a V gene segment and a J gene segment was required. Rearrangements were called productive when the CDR3 lacked stop codons and stayed in frame with V and J; all others were non-productive. Following IMGT convention, CDR3 was defined as the stretch from the second conserved V-encoded cysteine to the conserved J-encoded phenylalanine. The earlier analysis of fewer than 700 of the donors excluded sequences that lacked an unambiguous match to a single V gene segment. An earlier analysis of a few hundred of the donors classified V segments as functional when productive rearrangements were above 56.7% and as segregating when the standard deviation between donors was above 5%. To diagnose cytomegalovirus status from the catalog of TCR beta chain sequences, a statistical classification framework was built. A later analysis assigned V and J genes by comparing TCR nucleotide sequences with IMGT/GENE-DB human TR gene sequences. The TCRdist pipeline was used in a later analysis to assign CDR3 sequences and most-parsimonious VDJ recombination scenarios. In a later analysis, each TCR beta chain was defined by its CDR3 amino acid sequence together with its V-gene family, and reads lacking a unique V-gene family were excluded. In a later analysis, 450 to 600 highly shared, low-generation-probability nucleotide sequences were removed to address suspected cross-contamination and a sequencing artifact. A later analysis calculated a clonal expansion index for each public chain from normalized within-repertoire ranks of inferred template counts. In a later analysis, generation probabilities were computed using a VDJ recombination model fitted to out-of-frame rearrangements, and the results were checked against IGoR. In a later analysis, hypergeometric tests were used to score TCR-TCR, TCR-HLA and TCR-CMV co-occurrence, with a repertoire-size bias correction applied to TCR pairs. A later analysis estimated false discovery rates by permuting HLA or CMV assignments 20 times. In a later analysis, co-occurring TCRs were grouped using DBSCAN, and TCRdist sequence similarity was added for clustering within HLA-allele-positive subsets. Co-occurrence clustering excluded repertoires with fewer than 30,000 or more than 120,000 public chains, plus five with anomalous nucleotide sharing. TCRdb's version of the immuneACCESS table is confined to in-frame rearrangements and falls short of the full clone set. An unresolved V gene accounts for under half of the shortfall where checked; the remainder is of unknown origin. V, J and clone size were drawn from that table, and D and trimming were deduced from the DNA. A total of about 140,000 clones appear in this sample, around two thirds of them only once. The ten largest clones add up to about 10% of the sample.

On the study overall, not on this receptor specifically: Because some donors lacked HLA typing at each locus, the association tests relied only on the typed subset. In a later analysis, several top co-occurrence clusters were reported to appear linked to parvovirus B19, influenza, CMV and Epstein-Barr virus. A later analysis found that HLA-associated TCR beta chains were more clonally expanded and had lower generation probabilities than equally common non-associated chains. In a later genetic analysis, a missense DCLRE1C variant was associated with V-gene and J-gene trimming of TCR beta chains, and the association was replicated in an independent cohort. The cohort was sequenced for TCR beta chains only, and without alpha or paired-chain data the features that could be detected were limited. Because the 87-base-pair reads could not distinguish some IMGT-functional V segments, including TRBV6-2 and TRBV6-3, those segments were excluded. Roughly uniform sequencing depth across donors was assumed in presence/absence analyses, although this assumption may not hold. The classifier was reported to diagnose cytomegalovirus status with high specificity and sensitivity in both the original cohort and the validation cohort. In a later analysis, most CMV-associated TCR beta chains were found to appear HLA-restricted, with HLA associations seemingly driven largely by CMV exposure. Assigning TCR associations to individual alleles was difficult when HLA alleles, especially DR and DQ, strongly co-occurred. Most TCR sequences were seen in very few donors, while some public TCRs were found in many individuals. Linkage disequilibrium might explain the correlated functional status among segregating V segments, but an unknown experimental factor could not be ruled out. The study gave a list of about 160 TCR beta chains associated with cytomegalovirus. Broadly in line with IMGT annotations, most TCR beta V segments showed up in productive rearrangements about 87% or about 30% of the time in an earlier analysis of some 590 of the donors. A further reported finding was that TCR beta sequences accurately predicted the HLA-A and HLA-B alleles for most subjects in the first cohort. It was suggested by the authors that the approach could potentially be generalized to other disease states and immunological phenotypes. According to a later genetic analysis, donors in an Asian-associated ancestry cluster had fewer N-insertions in productive TCRs than the approximately 610-donor mean. Because counts were too low, approximately 18 rarely observed V segments, including chromosome 9 orphons, were excluded from the earlier analysis of 587 of the donors. Immune exposure information for the cohort was limited to CMV serostatus. In a later analysis, over 15,000 TCR beta sequences were associated with specific HLA alleles at a false discovery rate of 0.05. A few of the identified cytomegalovirus-associated TCR beta chains were confirmed in vitro to be specific for cytomegalovirus antigens. A cluster of highly shared sequence variants was judged likely to represent a technical artifact of the sequencing pipeline. In a later analysis, the rate of TCR association differed among HLA loci, with DRB1 alleles having the most associated TCRs and HLA-C alleles having the fewest.

A remark on this clone: There is no known antigen for this receptor. The input lacks base qualities; no much larger clone sits a single base away.

The sequence derives from a young man in good health and CMV-seropositive. The sequenced material came from PBMCs. This chain is built from TRBV6-6 and TRBJ1-2, with the identity of the D gene unclear. The nucleotide sequence reads as follows: TGTGCCAGCACTTCCGGTCCTTTTTATGGCTACACCTTC. It specifies CASTSGPFYGYTF.